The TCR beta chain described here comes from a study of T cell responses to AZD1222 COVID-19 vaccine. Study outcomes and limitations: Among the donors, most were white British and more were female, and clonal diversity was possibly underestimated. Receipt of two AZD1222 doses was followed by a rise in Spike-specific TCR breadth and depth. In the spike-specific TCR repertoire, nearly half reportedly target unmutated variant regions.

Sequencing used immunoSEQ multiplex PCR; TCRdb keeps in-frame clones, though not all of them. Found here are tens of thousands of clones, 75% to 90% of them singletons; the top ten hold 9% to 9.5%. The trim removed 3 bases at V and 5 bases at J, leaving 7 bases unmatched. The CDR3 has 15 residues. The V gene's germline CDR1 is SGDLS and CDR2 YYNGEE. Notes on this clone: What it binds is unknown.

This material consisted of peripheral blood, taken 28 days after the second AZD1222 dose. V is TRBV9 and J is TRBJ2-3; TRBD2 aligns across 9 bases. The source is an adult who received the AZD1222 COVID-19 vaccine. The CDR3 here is CASSAFSGRQDTQYF. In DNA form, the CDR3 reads TGTGCCAGCAGCGCCTTCAGCGGGAGGCAAGATACGCAGTATTTT. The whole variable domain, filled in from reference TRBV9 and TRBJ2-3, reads DSGVTQTPKHLITATGQRVTLRCSPRSGDLSVYWYQQSLDQGLQFLIQYYNGEERAKGNILERFSAQQFPDLHSELNLSSLELGDSALYFCASSAFSGRQDTQYFGPGTRLTVL.